A selection of T cell receptor beta chains follows, all from one sample in a study of response to subunit inactivated influenza vaccine. TCRdb re-derived calls from the RT-PCR reads in MiXCR, one entry per CDR3 protein. The data contain more than 450,000 distinct CDR3 sequences, around 10% of them singletons. These data were also reused for a study on T cells expressing NK-cell markers.

Sequencing used PBMCs from blood, obtained on the day of vaccination. Every receptor here comes from a man in his fifties who received an inactivated influenza vaccine. Each CDR3 is given with its conserved first and last residue. The order of the fields is D gene, CDR3 length, clone size, J gene, V gene, CDR3 protein, CDR3 DNA. D genes are given only for firm matches. Some rows have no size entry. The others give once, few or many, or a class for an expanded clone.

d_call: TRBD2
cdr3_length: 13
clone_size: many
j_call: TRBJ2-2
v_call: TRBV30
cdr3_aa: CAWSRTSGGELFF
cdr3_nt: TGTGCCTGGAGTCGGACTAGTGGAGGGGAGCTGTTTTTT

d_call: TRBD1
cdr3_length: 13
clone_size: -
j_call: TRBJ2-7
v_call: TRBV29-1
cdr3_aa: CSVGPRGLNEQYF
cdr3_nt: TGCAGCGTGGGCCCCAGGGGGCTCAACGAGCAGTACTTC

d_call: -
cdr3_length: 13
clone_size: -
j_call: TRBJ1-2
v_call: TRBV30
cdr3_aa: CAWSVGTNYGYTF
cdr3_nt: TGTGCCTGGAGTGTCGGGACAAACTATGGCTACACCTTC

d_call: TRBD1
cdr3_length: 14
clone_size: -
j_call: TRBJ2-1
v_call: TRBV15
cdr3_aa: CATSQDRGSHEQFF
cdr3_nt: TGTGCCACTTCCCAGGACAGGGGTTCGCATGAGCAGTTCTTC

d_call: -
cdr3_length: 14
clone_size: few
j_call: TRBJ1-2
v_call: TRBV7-2
cdr3_aa: CASSLARLSYGYTF
cdr3_nt: TGTGCCAGCAGCTTAGCGAGGCTGAGCTATGGCTACACCTTC

d_call: -
cdr3_length: 14
clone_size: -
j_call: TRBJ2-7
v_call: TRBV6-5
cdr3_aa: CASSYEGRGYEQYF
cdr3_nt: TGTGCCAGCAGTTACGAAGGCAGGGGCTACGAGCAGTACTTC

d_call: TRBD1
cdr3_length: 13
clone_size: few
j_call: TRBJ2-1
v_call: TRBV20-1
cdr3_aa: CSAMGTGYNEQFF
cdr3_nt: TGCAGTGCCATGGGGACAGGATACAATGAGCAGTTCTTC

d_call: TRBD2
cdr3_length: 15
clone_size: few
j_call: TRBJ2-5
v_call: TRBV7-2
cdr3_aa: CASSWGAGLDETQYF
cdr3_nt: TGTGCCAGCAGCTGGGGCGCCGGACTAGATGAGACCCAGTACTTC

d_call: -
cdr3_length: 15
clone_size: -
j_call: TRBJ1-6
v_call: TRBV7-9
cdr3_aa: CASSDRQAIESPLHF
cdr3_nt: TGTGCCAGCAGCGACCGACAGGCGATTGAATCACCCCTCCACTTT

d_call: -
cdr3_length: 16
clone_size: -
j_call: TRBJ2-2
v_call: TRBV24-1
cdr3_aa: CATSETNNRYTGELFF
cdr3_nt: TGTGCCACCAGTGAAACAAATAACAGGTACACCGGGGAGCTGTTTTTT

d_call: -
cdr3_length: 12
clone_size: many
j_call: TRBJ2-1
v_call: TRBV29-1
cdr3_aa: CSVVTGYNEQFF
cdr3_nt: TGCAGCGTTGTAACAGGTTACAATGAGCAGTTCTTC

d_call: -
cdr3_length: 15
clone_size: few
j_call: TRBJ2-7
v_call: TRBV7-9
cdr3_aa: CASSPQLVPTYEQYF
cdr3_nt: TGTGCCAGCAGCCCCCAGTTAGTACCGACCTACGAGCAGTACTTC

d_call: TRBD2
cdr3_length: 16
clone_size: -
j_call: TRBJ2-3
v_call: TRBV5-5
cdr3_aa: CASSGGLAGISDTQYF
cdr3_nt: TGTGCCAGCAGCGGGGGACTAGCGGGGATATCAGATACGCAGTATTTT

d_call: TRBD1
cdr3_length: 14
clone_size: -
j_call: TRBJ2-7
v_call: TRBV2
cdr3_aa: CASSAGQRSYEQYF
cdr3_nt: TGTGCCAGCAGTGCGGGACAGCGTTCCTACGAGCAGTACTTC

d_call: -
cdr3_length: 16
clone_size: -
j_call: TRBJ2-1
v_call: TRBV30
cdr3_aa: CARGGARMNLYNEQFF
cdr3_nt: TGTGCTAGGGGGGGGGCACGGATGAACCTATACAATGAGCAGTTCTTC

d_call: TRBD2
cdr3_length: 14
clone_size: many
j_call: TRBJ2-3
v_call: TRBV12-3/TRBV12-4
cdr3_aa: CASGRPSGGHTQYF
cdr3_nt: TGTGCCAGCGGTCGGCCTAGCGGGGGCCATACGCAGTATTTT

d_call: TRBD2
cdr3_length: 17
clone_size: -
j_call: TRBJ2-1
v_call: TRBV7-9
cdr3_aa: CASSLAGGPFRDNEQFF
cdr3_nt: TGTGCCAGCAGCTTAGCGGGAGGGCCTTTCAGGGACAATGAGCAGTTCTTC

d_call: -
cdr3_length: 17
clone_size: -
j_call: TRBJ1-6
v_call: TRBV28
cdr3_aa: CASSPPPTSSYNSPLHF
cdr3_nt: TGTGCCAGCAGTCCGCCTCCCACAAGCTCCTATAATTCACCCCTCCACTTT

d_call: -
cdr3_length: 13
clone_size: many
j_call: TRBJ2-3
v_call: TRBV19
cdr3_aa: CASSDGGTDTQYF
cdr3_nt: TGTGCCAGTAGTGACGGAGGTACAGATACGCAGTATTTT

d_call: TRBD1
cdr3_length: 18
clone_size: many
j_call: TRBJ1-2
v_call: TRBV12-3/TRBV12-4
cdr3_aa: CASSLYSLRDSANYGYTF
cdr3_nt: TGTGCCAGCAGTCTTTACTCCCTTAGGGACAGCGCCAACTATGGCTACACCTTC

d_call: -
cdr3_length: 13
clone_size: -
j_call: TRBJ2-7
v_call: TRBV15
cdr3_aa: CATSREALRGQYF
cdr3_nt: TGTGCCACCAGCAGAGAAGCCTTACGAGGGCAGTACTTC

d_call: TRBD1
cdr3_length: 13
clone_size: -
j_call: TRBJ2-5
v_call: TRBV5-1
cdr3_aa: CASSTGTDETQYF
cdr3_nt: TGCGCCAGCAGCACCGGGACAGACGAGACCCAGTACTTC

d_call: TRBD2
cdr3_length: 14
clone_size: -
j_call: TRBJ2-5
v_call: TRBV6-2/TRBV6-3
cdr3_aa: CASCTGGLGETQYF
cdr3_nt: TGTGCCAGCTGTACGGGGGGGCTTGGAGAGACCCAGTACTTC

d_call: TRBD2
cdr3_length: 17
clone_size: -
j_call: TRBJ2-1
v_call: TRBV3-1
cdr3_aa: CASSRTSGRDLYNEQFF
cdr3_nt: TGTGCCAGCAGCCGGACTAGCGGGAGAGACTTATACAATGAGCAGTTCTTC

d_call: -
cdr3_length: 13
clone_size: few
j_call: TRBJ2-5
v_call: TRBV24-1
cdr3_aa: CATRSTGGETQYF
cdr3_nt: TGTGCCACCAGATCGACAGGCGGAGAGACCCAGTACTTC

d_call: -
cdr3_length: 14
clone_size: -
j_call: TRBJ2-7
v_call: TRBV6-1
cdr3_aa: CASRGYGGTYEQYF
cdr3_nt: TGTGCCAGTAGGGGGTACGGAGGCACTTACGAGCAGTACTTC

d_call: TRBD1
cdr3_length: 14
clone_size: -
j_call: TRBJ1-2
v_call: TRBV12-3/TRBV12-4
cdr3_aa: CASSPPGRGDGYTF
cdr3_nt: TGTGCCAGCAGCCCCCCCGGCAGGGGGGATGGCTACACCTTC

d_call: -
cdr3_length: 15
clone_size: few
j_call: TRBJ2-7
v_call: TRBV27
cdr3_aa: CASSLDRGLVNEQYF
cdr3_nt: TGTGCCAGCAGTTTGGACCGTGGGCTAGTAAACGAGCAGTACTTC

d_call: -
cdr3_length: 17
clone_size: few
j_call: TRBJ2-5
v_call: TRBV5-1
cdr3_aa: CASSMIPGLGGDGTQYF
cdr3_nt: TGCGCCAGCAGCATGATTCCAGGGCTGGGGGGCGATGGGACCCAGTACTTC

d_call: -
cdr3_length: 15
clone_size: few
j_call: TRBJ2-4
v_call: TRBV5-8
cdr3_aa: CASSRRVGTKNIQYF
cdr3_nt: TGTGCCAGCAGCCGCAGGGTTGGGACCAAAAACATTCAGTACTTC

d_call: TRBD2
cdr3_length: 13
clone_size: few
j_call: TRBJ2-7
v_call: TRBV28
cdr3_aa: CATLAGGLSEQYF
cdr3_nt: TGTGCCACCTTAGCGGGAGGGCTCTCCGAGCAGTACTTC

d_call: TRBD1
cdr3_length: 15
clone_size: few
j_call: TRBJ2-7
v_call: TRBV7-9
cdr3_aa: CASSGRQGIHYEQYF
cdr3_nt: TGTGCCAGCAGCGGGAGACAGGGGATTCATTACGAGCAGTACTTC

d_call: -
cdr3_length: 16
clone_size: few
j_call: TRBJ1-5
v_call: TRBV5-1
cdr3_aa: CASSLEPGDSGQPQHF
cdr3_nt: TGCGCCAGCAGCTTGGAGCCTGGGGATTCAGGGCAGCCCCAGCATTTT

d_call: -
cdr3_length: 14
clone_size: few
j_call: TRBJ2-5
v_call: TRBV20-1
cdr3_aa: CSARRPGESETQYF
cdr3_nt: TGCAGTGCTAGACGGCCAGGGGAATCCGAGACCCAGTACTTC

d_call: -
cdr3_length: 15
clone_size: -
j_call: TRBJ2-4
v_call: TRBV11-2
cdr3_aa: CASSFRGVAKNIQYF
cdr3_nt: TGTGCCAGCAGCTTTCGGGGAGTAGCCAAAAACATTCAGTACTTC

d_call: TRBD1
cdr3_length: 16
clone_size: many
j_call: TRBJ2-4
v_call: TRBV18
cdr3_aa: CASSHRDREAKNIQYF
cdr3_nt: TGTGCCAGCTCGCACCGGGACAGGGAAGCCAAAAACATTCAGTACTTC

d_call: -
cdr3_length: 12
clone_size: -
j_call: TRBJ2-7
v_call: TRBV29-1
cdr3_aa: CSVGTAAYEQYF
cdr3_nt: TGCAGCGTTGGAACGGCGGCCTACGAGCAGTACTTC

d_call: -
cdr3_length: 13
clone_size: many
j_call: TRBJ1-1
v_call: TRBV3-1
cdr3_aa: CASRFTGDTEAFF
cdr3_nt: TGTGCCAGCAGGTTTACGGGGGACACTGAAGCTTTCTTT

d_call: -
cdr3_length: 15
clone_size: -
j_call: TRBJ2-2
v_call: TRBV5-1
cdr3_aa: CASSPRWANTGELFF
cdr3_nt: TGCGCCAGCAGCCCCCGTTGGGCGAACACCGGGGAGCTGTTTTTT

d_call: TRBD2
cdr3_length: 19
clone_size: many
j_call: TRBJ2-1
v_call: TRBV2
cdr3_aa: CTFSFGPVGGRIPYNEQFF
cdr3_nt: TGTACCTTCAGTTTCGGGCCTGTCGGCGGGAGGATACCCTACAATGAGCAGTTCTTC

d_call: TRBD1
cdr3_length: 13
clone_size: many
j_call: TRBJ1-1
v_call: TRBV5-1
cdr3_aa: CASSRDRVTEAFF
cdr3_nt: TGCGCCAGCAGCCGGGACAGGGTTACTGAAGCTTTCTTT

d_call: -
cdr3_length: 14
clone_size: -
j_call: TRBJ2-3
v_call: TRBV5-6
cdr3_aa: CASLSDPSTDTQYF
cdr3_nt: TGTGCCAGCCTCTCCGACCCCAGCACAGATACGCAGTATTTT

d_call: -
cdr3_length: 14
clone_size: few
j_call: TRBJ1-2
v_call: TRBV5-6
cdr3_aa: CASSRGTGPYGYTF
cdr3_nt: TGTGCCAGCAGCCGCGGTACAGGGCCCTATGGCTACACCTTC

d_call: TRBD2
cdr3_length: 15
clone_size: -
j_call: TRBJ2-1
v_call: TRBV18
cdr3_aa: CASSKREGFYNEQFF
cdr3_nt: TGTGCCAGCTCAAAGCGGGAGGGCTTTTACAATGAGCAGTTCTTC

d_call: -
cdr3_length: 11
clone_size: -
j_call: TRBJ2-1
v_call: TRBV20-1
cdr3_aa: CTLRGGTEQFF
cdr3_nt: TGCACCCTCCGGGGTGGCACTGAGCAGTTCTTC